Following are 26 T cell receptor beta chains from one sample sequenced in a study of CD8 T cells in ankylosing spondylitis. TCRdb reanalysed the 5' RACE reads using MiXCR and keeps one entry per CDR3 protein. Of about 400,000 distinct CDR3 sequences listed, approximately 22% were seen once; the top ten hold 13%. Material: blood, either unsorted or a sorted T cell fraction (not recorded which). The receptors were gathered from a male donor with ankylosing spondylitis or in good health (not recorded which).

This clonotype was observed a handful of times. DNA for the CDR3: TGTGCCAGCACCTCGGGACAGGATGGGGATGAGCAGTTCTTC. This translates into CASTSGQDGDEQFF. This sequence joins TRBV7-9 and TRBJ2-1; TRBD1 aligns across 8 bases. The trim removed 7 bases at V and 8 bases at J, leaving 10 bases unmatched. There are 14 residues in the CDR3. Germline values: CDR1 SEHNR, CDR2 FQNEAQ (reference sequence).

This clonotype showed up just a few times. The chain uses TRBV28 and TRBJ2-1; the match to TRBD2 covers 9 bases. From germline, CDR1 is MDHEN and CDR2 SYDVKM. The CDR3 loop spans 16 amino acids. The junction had 15 bases not matched to a gene; V was cut back by 7 bases and J by 8 bases. The CDR3, as DNA: TGTGCCAGCACCTGGACCGGGCGGGGGGGCCTGGATGAGCAGTTCTTC. The encoded protein is CASTWTGRGGLDEQFF.

This clonotype was recorded a few times. The chain recombines TRBV10-2 with TRBJ2-5, with D unresolved. The CDR3 runs to 13 residues. CDR1 and CDR2 from the germline V gene are WSHSY and SAAADI. The V gene lost 1 base and the J gene lost 3 bases, with 6 bases spanning the gap. CDR3 nucleotides: TGCGCCAGCAGTGAGTGGACGAAAGAGACCCAGTACTTC. Protein: CASSEWTKETQYF.

This clonotype was detected only a few times. This CDR3 reads CASSLAGLLPYNEQFF. The CDR3 nucleotides are TGCGCCAGCAGCTTGGCCGGGCTCCTCCCATACAATGAGCAGTTCTTC. The rearrangement links TRBV5-1 to TRBJ2-1; D is uncertain. The CDR3 totals 16 residues. Trimming pared 0 bases from V and 4 bases from J, leaving 14 bases between. Germline V gives CDR1 SGHRS, CDR2 YFSETQ.

The chain recombines TRBV6-5 with TRBJ2-2, with D possibly matching TRBD2 (7 bases). The CDR3 length is 15 residues. Between the trimmed V and J ends, which lost 2 bases and 6 bases, there was a span of 13 bases. Germline V gene sequence: CDR1 MNHEY, CDR2 SVGAGI. The chain's CDR3 is CASSYGGAGSGELFF. CDR3 coding DNA: TGTGCCAGCAGTTACGGGGGGGCAGGGTCCGGGGAGCTGTTTTTT.

This clonotype showed up just a few times. The V and J genes are TRBV29-1 and TRBJ2-4; D uncertain. Germline lookup yields CDR1 SQVTM and CDR2 ANQGSEA. Trimming shortened V by 1 base and J by 7 bases, and 11 bases separated the two germline ends. This CDR3 comprises 13 residues. The CDR3 is CSVEVVTHNIQYF. As DNA, the CDR3 is TGCAGCGTTGAAGTCGTCACGCATAACATTCAGTACTTC.

The chain is built from TRBV2 and TRBJ1-2; D is perhaps TRBD1 (5 bases). Looked up from germline, CDR1 is SNHLY and CDR2 is FYNNEI. This CDR3 contains 14 residues. V was shortened by 7 bases and J by 0 bases, with 12 bases between the two germline ends. The CDR3 sequence: CASKTTASNYGYTF. The CDR3 nucleotides are TGTGCCAGCAAAACGACAGCCTCTAACTATGGCTACACCTTC. The full variable domain, in which reference TRBV2 and TRBJ1-2 provide the parts outside the CDR3, is EPEVTQTPSHQVTQMGQEVILRCVPISNHLYFYWYRQILGQKVEFLVSFYNNEISEKSEIFDDQFSVERPDGSNFTLKIRSTKLEDSAMYFCASKTTASNYGYTFGSGTRLTVV.

This clonotype was detected a few times. The chain uses TRBV7-2 and TRBJ2-3; 8 nucleotides line up with TRBD2. This CDR3 has 15 amino acids. Trimming at V came to 5 bases and at J to 0 bases, leaving 4 bases not matched to a gene. CDR1 is SGHTA and CDR2 is FQGNSA in the germline V gene. The chain's CDR3 is CASSQLADSTDTQYF. The CDR3 nucleotides are TGTGCCAGCAGCCAACTAGCGGATAGCACAGATACGCAGTATTTT.

The chain links TRBV20-1 to TRBJ2-1; tentatively, D is TRBD2 (6 bases). The CDR3 has 17 amino acids. Trimming removed 0 bases at V and 1 base at J, with 16 bases between. Germline V CDR1 and CDR2: DFQATT, SNEGSKA (reference sequence). The CDR3 sequence: CSARDFLGGPSYNEQFF. The CDR3 region has the DNA TGCAGTGCTAGAGATTTTTTGGGAGGTCCTTCCTACAATGAGCAGTTCTTC.

The V call is TRBV7-9, the J call TRBJ1-1; a possible D gene is TRBD1 (5 bases). Looked up from germline, CDR1 is SEHNR and CDR2 is FQNEAQ (reference sequence). This CDR3 region has 12 residues. Trimming removed 5 bases at V and 7 bases at J, with 11 bases between. In nucleotides, the CDR3 is TGTGCCAGCAGCCTCAGGGAGGGTGAAGCTTTCTTT. Protein product: CASSLREGEAFF.

The rearrangement links TRBV7-9 to TRBJ2-5; 9 positions match TRBD2. The CDR3 contains 16 residues. CDR1 is SEHNR and CDR2 is FQNEAQ in the germline V gene (reference sequence). Losses at the gene ends were 1 base for V and 0 bases for J; bases not matched to a gene: 3. CDR3 DNA: TGTGCCAGCAGCTTAGTTGCGGGGGGGGACCAAGAGACCCAGTACTTC. Protein product: CASSLVAGGDQETQYF.

This clonotype was counted between two and nine times. The chain joins TRBV27 to TRBJ2-7; TRBD2 matches 7 bases. Germline V gene sequence: CDR1 MNHEY, CDR2 SMNVEV (reference sequence). The CDR3 totals 14 residues. J was trimmed by 3 bases and V by 8 bases; bases with no gene match: 10. CDR3 sequence (DNA): TGTGCCAGCGCGCTAGGATGGGGGGGCTACGAGCAGTACTTC. This gives the protein CASALGWGGYEQYF.

The rearrangement joins TRBV9 to TRBJ2-3; 12 bases are a match to TRBD2. V trimming: 7 bases; J trimming: 6 bases; junction bases outside the gene matches: 6. There are 14 residues in the CDR3. CDR1 is SGDLS and CDR2 is YYNGEE in the germline V gene. CDR3 coding DNA: TGTGCCAGCTCGACTAGCGGGGGTTGGGATACGCAGTATTTT. Translating gives CASSTSGGWDTQYF.

This clonotype has a handful of counts. This rearrangement joins TRBV12-3 or TRBV12-4 to TRBJ2-2; no reliable D call. The CDR3 is made up of 13 amino acids. Trimming cost V 2 bases and J 5 bases, with 6 bases left between them. The CDR3 nucleotides read TGTGCCAGCAGTTTACTGACAACCGGGGAGCTGTTTTTT. It codes for CASSLLTTGELFF.

The rearrangement links TRBV2 to TRBJ1-6, with TRBD1 as a possible D gene (5 bases). This CDR3 has 13 amino acids. V lost 7 bases, J lost 9 bases, and 13 bases lay in between. Germline lookup yields CDR1 SNHLY and CDR2 FYNNEI. The CDR3 DNA sequence: TGTGCCAGCATAGGGCAGGGCGGTTCACCCCTCCACTTT. It codes for CASIGQGGSPLHF.

This clonotype was counted a few times. The CDR3 protein is CASSQDSVVAETYEQYF. CDR3 in DNA: TGCGCCAGCAGCCAAGATTCAGTGGTGGCAGAGACCTACGAGCAGTACTTC. V gene TRBV4-1 combines with J gene TRBJ2-7; D remains unclear. The V gene lost 0 bases and the J gene lost 2 bases, with 17 bases spanning the gap. CDR1 is MGHRA, CDR2 YSYEKL, per germline. The CDR3 is 17 amino acids.

The CDR3 coding sequence is TGTGCCAGCAGTTTACCCCACAATGAGCAGTTCTTC. This translates into CASSLPHNEQFF. The genes are TRBV12-3 or TRBV12-4 and TRBJ2-1; no reliable D call. V was clipped by 2 bases and J by 5 bases, with 4 bases between them. The CDR3 runs to 12 residues.

The V gene is TRBV6-1, the J gene TRBJ2-1; 10 bases align to TRBD2. Germline trimming cut 2 bases from V and 6 bases from J; bases unmatched to any gene: 4. The germline CDR1 and CDR2 sequences are MNHNS and SASEGT. CDR3 size: 15 residues. The CDR3 reads CASSELAGGGNEQFF. In DNA, the CDR3 is TGTGCCAGCAGTGAATTAGCGGGGGGTGGCAATGAGCAGTTCTTC.

This clonotype showed up just a few times. V usage is TRBV20-1 and J usage is TRBJ2-2; 11 bases align to TRBD2. The CDR3 has 17 residues. V was clipped by 2 bases and J by 5 bases; unmatched bases: 10. Germline V gene sequence: CDR1 DFQATT, CDR2 SNEGSKA (reference sequence). The CDR3 loop reads CSARMTSGVFRTGELFF. For the CDR3, the DNA is TGCAGTGCTAGAATGACTAGCGGGGTCTTTCGAACCGGGGAGCTGTTTTTT.

This clonotype came up many times. This chain links TRBV12-3 or TRBV12-4 with TRBJ2-1, with D perhaps matching TRBD2 (5 bases). The CDR3 extends over 15 amino acids. V lost 1 base and J 3 bases, leaving 10 bases between the germline ends. The chain's CDR3 is CASSLVGVGYNEQFF. In DNA form, the CDR3 reads TGTGCCAGCAGTTTAGTGGGAGTTGGCTACAATGAGCAGTTCTTC.

The chain employs TRBV27 and TRBJ2-5; D possibly matches TRBD1 or TRBD2 (5 bases each). The CDR3 extends over 14 amino acids. Trimming pared 9 bases from V and 5 bases from J, leaving 19 bases between. The germline gives CDR1 MNHEY, CDR2 SMNVEV (reference sequence). The CDR3 coding sequence is TGTGCCAGTAAGGTCGGGGCCACCGGGGAGACCCAGTACTTC. It encodes CASKVGATGETQYF.

This clonotype appeared a few times. The chain links TRBV5-6 to TRBJ2-7; no firm D call. Trimming pared 0 bases from V and 0 bases from J, leaving 7 bases between. Germline V gene lookup returns CDR1 SGHDT and CDR2 YYEEEE. The CDR3 is 14 residues long. The CDR3 coding sequence is TGTGCCAGCAGCTTGGGCTGGAGCTCCTACGAGCAGTACTTC. This translates into CASSLGWSSYEQYF.

V is TRBV25-1 and J is TRBJ2-7; possibly TRBD2 for D (7 bases). The length of the CDR3 is 15 residues. Trimming shortened V by 1 base and J by 0 bases, and 10 bases separated the two germline ends. Germline V gene lookup returns CDR1 MGHDK and CDR2 SYGVNS. The DNA for the CDR3 is TGTGCCAGCAGTGAATGGGGGGGGCCCTCCTACGAGCAGTACTTC. It is translated as CASSEWGGPSYEQYF.

The table lists this clonotype with a few counts. V is TRBV2 and J is TRBJ2-2; D remains ambiguous. V shed 5 bases and J shed 4 bases, with 17 bases lying between them. CDR1 and CDR2 (germline): SNHLY, FYNNEI. This CDR3 is 16 amino acids long. The DNA of the CDR3 is TGTGCCAGCAGTCAATATGGGCCTCGAGGCACCGGGGAGCTGTTTTTT. Its protein is CASSQYGPRGTGELFF.

The rearrangement uses TRBV27 and TRBJ2-5; D is possibly TRBD2 (7 bases). CDR1 and CDR2 from the germline V gene are MNHEY and SMNVEV (reference sequence). Trimming stripped 8 bases from V and 1 base from J, with 20 bases between. The CDR3 is 16 residues long. The CDR3 DNA reads TGTGCCAGCCGAACAGTAAAGAGGGGGGGCCAAGAGACCCAGTACTTC. Protein product: CASRTVKRGGQETQYF.

V usage is TRBV9 and J usage is TRBJ1-4; 7 bases map to TRBD1. V dropped 6 bases and J dropped 3; count of bases not matched to a gene: 5. This CDR3 is built from 14 residues. Germline V gene lookup returns CDR1 SGDLS and CDR2 YYNGEE. The CDR3 here is CASNNQGANEKLFF. CDR3 nucleotides: TGTGCCAGCAACAACCAGGGGGCTAATGAAAAACTGTTTTTT.